The 5 T cell receptor beta chains below come from one sample, sequenced in a study of CD4+ T cells in melanoma. Sequencing used immunoSEQ multiplex PCR; TCRdb keeps in-frame clones, though not all of them. The sample contains 9,000 to 13,000 clones, around 70% of which appear only once. The sequencing sample was made of cells from a culture (not recorded whether cultured in vitro). These TCRs come from a human donor with melanoma.

The chain couples TRBV20-1 to TRBJ1-2; the D is unclear. CDR1 is DFQATT, CDR2 SNEGSKA, per germline (reference sequence). The CDR3 sequence is 11 residues long. Trimming shortened V by 7 bases and J by 8 bases, and 14 bases separated the two germline ends. The CDR3 loop is CSDPELGGYTF. The CDR3 coding sequence is TGCAGTGATCCCGAGCTAGGGGGCTACACCTTC.

This rearrangement joins TRBV5-6 to TRBJ2-4, with D perhaps matching TRBD1 or TRBD2 (5 bases each). The CDR3 sequence is 15 residues long. The germline gives CDR1 SGHDT, CDR2 YYEEEE. Between the trimmed V and J ends, which lost 2 bases and 7 bases, there was a span of 16 bases. The CDR3 DNA is TGTGCCAGCAGCTTTTGGTCGATAGAGGGGAACATTCAGTACTTC. Translation: CASSFWSIEGNIQYF.

V usage is TRBV7-2 and J usage is TRBJ2-1; 8 positions agree with TRBD2. The CDR3 is made up of 15 amino acids. Germline V CDR1 and CDR2: SGHTA, FQGNSA. V lost 1 base to trimming and J lost 8 bases; unmatched junction nucleotides: 7. This CDR3 reads CASSLGSGGTDEQFF. CDR3 coding DNA: TGTGCCAGCAGCTTAGGGAGCGGGGGAACCGATGAGCAGTTCTTC.

The V and J genes are TRBV5-1 and TRBJ1-3; 8 nucleotides line up with TRBD1. The trim removed 6 bases at V and 6 bases at J, leaving 8 bases unmatched. This CDR3 region has 14 residues. From germline, CDR1 is SGHRS and CDR2 YFSETQ. Here the CDR3 DNA reads TGCGCCAGCAACCCCGGGACAGGAACAAACACCATATATTTT. Translated, it gives CASNPGTGTNTIYF.

This clone came up once. The chain is built from TRBV30 and TRBJ1-4; D unresolved. The germline V gene encodes CDR1 GTSNPN and CDR2 SVGIG (reference sequence). The CDR3 runs to 12 residues. V was clipped by 0 bases and J by 8 bases, with 7 bases between them. The CDR3 spells CAWSVIREKLFF. DNA of the CDR3: TGTGCCTGGAGTGTAATAAGGGAAAAACTGTTTTTT.